Listed here are 6 T cell receptor beta chains from one sample, sequenced in a study of blood T cell repertoires in COVID-19. This table comes from immunoSEQ multiplex PCR, and its TCRdb copy is limited to in-frame clones, with some not included. The table shows about 200,000 clones, with more than 80% occurring only once. The specimen sequenced was PBMCs or T cells enriched from blood (not recorded which). Receptor source: a young woman who had recovered from COVID-19.

The chain uses TRBV9 and TRBJ1-2; no clear D. V lost 3 bases and J lost 5, with 17 bases in between. Germline values: CDR1 SGDLS, CDR2 YYNGEE. The CDR3 is 15 amino acids. The CDR3 coding sequence is TGTGCCAGCAGCGGCGCGTCGGCCCCGGGTTATGGCTACACCTTC. This gives the protein CASSGASAPGYGYTF.

This chain joins TRBV7-2 and TRBJ1-1, with D unclear. V was shortened by 4 bases and J by 8 bases, with 8 bases between the two germline ends. The CDR3 spans 11 residues. Germline V gene data show CDR1 as SGHTA and CDR2 as FQGNSA. The CDR3 here is CASSSGLEAFF. The CDR3 region has the DNA TGTGCCAGCAGCTCCGGACTGGAAGCTTTCTTT.

This sequence joins TRBV11-3 and TRBJ2-3, with D tentatively TRBD1 (6 bases). The CDR3 covers 13 residues. The V end was cut by 5 bases, the J end by 8 bases, with 14 bases between. CDR1 and CDR2 from the germline V gene are SGHNT and YENEEA. CDR3: CASSRTAEGTQYF. The CDR3 DNA sequence: TGTGCCAGCAGCCGGACAGCCGAGGGTACGCAGTATTTT.

This clone has a single count. The V gene is TRBV21-1, the J gene TRBJ1-6; TRBD1, the table's D call, was not compared with the DNA. TRBV21-1 is labeled a pseudogene. The CDR3 extends over 16 amino acids. The CDR3 DNA reads TGTGCTCCCCATGGGACAGGGATCCCTCTTAATTCACCCCTCCACTTT. Translating gives CAPHGTGIPLNSPLHF.

This chain joins TRBV4-1 and TRBJ1-1; D may be TRBD1 (6 bases). Between the trimmed V and J ends, which lost 3 bases and 3 bases, there was a span of 17 bases. Looked up from germline, CDR1 is MGHRA and CDR2 is YSYEKL. The CDR3 is 16 residues long. The CDR3 DNA is TGCGCCAGCAGCCACCCCAGTGGGGGCCCTGACACTGAAGCTTTCTTT. It specifies CASSHPSGGPDTEAFF.

V gene TRBV5-1 combines with J gene TRBJ2-1, with 12 bases fitting TRBD2. Germline V gene data show CDR1 as SGHRS and CDR2 as YFSETQ. With V trimmed by 2 bases and J by 4 bases, 4 bases remained unmatched. This CDR3 spans 16 amino acids. The chain's CDR3 is CASSLTSGGTYNEQFF. The DNA for the CDR3 is TGCGCCAGCAGCTTAACTAGCGGGGGGACGTACAATGAGCAGTTCTTC.